The 27 T cell receptor beta chains presented below share a single source sample, sequenced in a study of CD8 T cells in ankylosing spondylitis. Using its own MiXCR run on the 5' RACE reads, TCRdb lists one record per CDR3 protein. Of fewer than 35,000 distinct CDR3 sequences listed, under 40% are singletons. Sequencing used synovial fluid, either unsorted or a sorted T cell fraction (not recorded which). All receptors come from a male donor with ankylosing spondylitis.

A word on this clonotype: The germline gene is not matched at one end of the junction; a read error may be the cause. This chain connects TRBV12-3 or TRBV12-4 to TRBJ1-5; D might be TRBD1 (6 bases). This CDR3 region has 13 residues. In DNA, the CDR3 is TGTGCCAGCAGCCAAATTCCAACAGGGCTCAGGGATTTT. This gives the protein CASSQIPTGLRDF.

The genes are TRBV20-1 and TRBJ1-1, with 8 bases lining up with TRBD1. This CDR3 region has 13 residues. V was clipped by 5 bases and J by 1 base; unmatched bases: 3. The germline V gene encodes CDR1 DFQATT and CDR2 SNEGSKA (reference sequence). CDR3 sequence reads: CSAPDRANTEAFF. CDR3 bases: TGCAGTGCTCCGGACAGGGCGAACACTGAAGCTTTCTTT.

This clonotype was observed many times. The V call is TRBV11-2, the J call TRBJ1-1; D is ambiguous. Looked up from germline, CDR1 is SGHAT and CDR2 is FQNNGV. V was clipped by 0 bases and J by 4 bases, with 6 bases between them. The CDR3 is 13 amino acids. CDR3 loop: CASSLELATEAFF. CDR3 sequence (DNA): TGTGCCAGCAGCTTAGAACTAGCCACTGAAGCTTTCTTT.

This sequence joins TRBV12-3 or TRBV12-4 and TRBJ1-1; TRBD1 is a possible D gene (5 bases). The length of the CDR3 is 14 residues. V lost 4 bases and J lost 4, with 13 bases in between. The CDR3 is CASSSHGTGTEAFF. CDR3 coding DNA: TGTGCCAGCAGTTCGCATGGGACGGGCACTGAAGCTTTCTTT.

V is TRBV20-1 and J is TRBJ1-5; D not resolved. Germline CDR1 reads DFQATT; CDR2 reads SNEGSKA (reference sequence). CDR3 size: 16 residues. Between the trimmed V and J ends, which lost 5 bases and 0 bases, there was a span of 17 bases. The CDR3 nucleotides are TGCAGTGCTGTAAACCCAGGAGGGAATAGCAATCAGCCCCAGCATTTT. It specifies CSAVNPGGNSNQPQHF.

V and J are TRBV27 and TRBJ2-3, with a weak D call TRBD1 (5 bases). CDR1 is MNHEY and CDR2 is SMNVEV in the germline V gene (reference sequence). The CDR3 covers 14 residues. V gave up 2 bases and J gave up 1 base, with 7 bases separating them. CDR3 nucleotides: TGTGCCAGCAGTTTAATCAGGGGCACAGATACGCAGTATTTT. Protein: CASSLIRGTDTQYF.

V is TRBV30 and J is TRBJ2-5; D gene unclear. The germline gives CDR1 GTSNPN, CDR2 SVGIG (reference sequence). The V end was cut by 1 base, the J end by 3 bases, with 6 bases between. The CDR3 runs to 12 residues. CDR3 amino acids: CAWSGRKETQYF. The CDR3 region has the DNA TGTGCCTGGAGTGGCAGAAAAGAGACCCAGTACTTC.

This clonotype was counted a few times. The J gene is TRBJ2-1, the V gene TRBV5-1; D is undetermined. CDR3 size: 15 residues. Trimming left V 0 bases short and J 9 bases short, with 16 bases between. The V gene's germline CDR1 is SGHRS and CDR2 YFSETQ. DNA for the CDR3: TGCGCCAGCAGCTTGGACTATATTAATGTTGGTGAGCAGTTCTTC. Its protein is CASSLDYINVGEQFF. Full variable domain (missing parts from reference TRBV5-1 and TRBJ2-1): KAGVTQTPRYLIKTRGQQVTLSCSPISGHRSVSWYQQTPGQGLQFLFEYFSETQRNKGNFPGRFSGRQFSNSRSEMNVSTLELGDSALYLCASSLDYINVGEQFFGPGTRLTVL.

V and J are TRBV6-2 or TRBV6-3 and TRBJ2-5; TRBD1 is a possible D gene (6 bases). Germline V gene data show CDR1 as MNHEY and CDR2 as SVGEGT. The CDR3 length is 15 residues. V shed 0 bases and J shed 5 bases, with 13 bases lying between them. The CDR3 bases are TGTGCCAGCAGTTACTCGGACTTGGGGGCTGAGACCCAGTACTTC. Amino acids: CASSYSDLGAETQYF.

CDR3 in amino acids: CASSPPAGTYNEQFF. For the CDR3, the DNA is TGTGCCAGCAGCCCCCCCGCCGGTACTTACAATGAGCAGTTCTTC. The genes are TRBV13 and TRBJ2-1; D gene unclear. In germline, CDR1 is PRHDT, CDR2 FYEKMQ (reference sequence). The CDR3 extends over 15 amino acids. The germline V and J ends were trimmed by 5 bases and 4 bases, with 15 bases remaining between them.

This clonotype showed up just once. The gene calls are TRBV7-8 and TRBJ1-5; 10 nucleotides align to TRBD1. CDR1 and CDR2 (germline): SGHVS, FQNEAQ. The trim removed 6 bases at V and 0 bases at J, leaving 8 bases unmatched. The CDR3 is 17 residues long. In nucleotides, the CDR3 is TGTGCCAGCAGTCCGGGACAGGGGTACGATAGCAATCAGCCCCAGCATTTT. Protein: CASSPGQGYDSNQPQHF.

This chain connects TRBV6-1 to TRBJ2-3; D is unresolved. The germline V and J ends were trimmed by 0 bases and 4 bases, with 20 bases remaining between them. Germline V CDR1 and CDR2: MNHNS, SASEGT. This CDR3 is built from 18 residues. The CDR3 is CASSEAGMVVSGADTQYF. Written as DNA, the CDR3 is TGTGCCAGCAGTGAAGCGGGGATGGTAGTGAGTGGCGCAGATACGCAGTATTTT.

At least ten counts were recorded for this clonotype. The genes are TRBV12-3 or TRBV12-4 and TRBJ2-7, with a tentative D call TRBD2 (6 bases). This CDR3 region has 16 residues. The germline V and J ends were trimmed by 4 bases and 6 bases, with 22 bases remaining between them. The CDR3 region has the DNA TGTGCCAGCAGTTCCCGATTACCGGGTCTCGGGAGCGAGCAGTACTTC. Amino acid sequence: CASSSRLPGLGSEQYF.

This clonotype was seen a handful of times. V is TRBV18 and J is TRBJ2-3; D is possibly TRBD2 (5 bases). This CDR3 has 15 residues. V gave up 6 bases and J gave up 4 bases, with 17 bases separating them. The germline V gene encodes CDR1 KGHSH and CDR2 LQKENI. The DNA of the CDR3 is TGTGCCAGCTCCCCGAGCGGCGGTTTGGCAGATACGCAGTATTTT. Encoded protein: CASSPSGGLADTQYF. Looking up the rest from reference TRBV18 and TRBJ2-3 gives the full variable domain: NAGVMQNPRHLVRRRGQEARLRCSPMKGHSHVYWYRQLPEEGLKFMVYLQKENIIDESGMPKERFSAEFPKEGPSILRIQQVVRGDSAAYFCASSPSGGLADTQYFGPGTRLTVL.

With regard to this clonotype: With a much larger clone just one base away, this may be a read error. CDR3 DNA: TGTGCCAGCACCAAGGGGCTAGCGATCGAAGAGACCCAGTACTTC. It yields the protein CASTKGLAIEETQYF. V is TRBV6-1 and J is TRBJ2-5; D possibly corresponds to TRBD2 (6 bases). Germline CDR1 and CDR2: MNHNS and SASEGT. The CDR3 has 15 residues. V shed 7 bases and J shed 3 bases, with 18 bases lying between them.

The chain links TRBV7-9 to TRBJ2-3, with D possibly being TRBD1 (6 bases). CDR1 is SEHNR and CDR2 is FQNEAQ in the germline V gene (reference sequence). There are 15 residues in the CDR3. V shed 2 bases and J shed 2 bases, with 11 bases lying between them. CDR3 protein: CASSLSTGYTDTQYF. The CDR3 region has the DNA TGTGCCAGCAGCTTATCCACAGGGTACACAGATACGCAGTATTTT. Complete variable domain (other parts from reference TRBV7-9 and TRBJ2-3): DTGVSQNPRHKITKRGQNVTFRCDPISEHNRLYWYRQTLGQGPEFLTYFQNEAQLEKSRLLSDRFSAERPKGSFSTLEIQRTEQGDSAMYLCASSLSTGYTDTQYFGPGTRLTVL.

The chain couples TRBV29-1 to TRBJ2-3; 11 bases align to TRBD2. Unmatched junction bases numbered 10, after V lost 6 bases and J lost 5 bases. CDR3 length: 15 residues. CDR1 SQVTM and CDR2 ANQGSEA come from the germline V gene. In nucleotides, the CDR3 is TGCAGCGTCGGGACTAGCGGAGCCGGGTTAGATACGCAGTATTTT. The encoded protein is CSVGTSGAGLDTQYF.

Worth noting for this clonotype: A much larger clonotype is one base distant, so this may be a read error. The genes are TRBV12-3 or TRBV12-4 and TRBJ2-3; 8 nucleotides agree with TRBD2. This CDR3 contains 15 residues. V gave up 9 bases and J gave up 6 bases; unmatched junction bases: 14. The CDR3 DNA sequence: TGTGCCAGGAGACCCTGGACTAGCCCAGTGGATACGCAGTATTTT. It specifies CARRPWTSPVDTQYF.

This clonotype showed up just a few times. The CDR3 loop is CATRSLDGDTGELFF. The CDR3 DNA follows: TGTGCCACCAGGAGCCTCGACGGAGACACCGGGGAGCTGTTTTTT. This chain links TRBV24-1 with TRBJ2-2; D gene ambiguous. CDR1 and CDR2 (germline): KGHDR, SFDVKD. This CDR3 is 15 amino acids long. Between the trimmed V and J ends, which lost 7 bases and 3 bases, there was a span of 14 bases.

This clonotype was detected only a few times. The chain couples TRBV15 to TRBJ1-1; no clear D gene. The V end lost 6 bases, the J end lost 5 bases, and 13 bases lay between the germline ends. There are 13 residues in the CDR3. Germline CDR1 LNHNV, CDR2 YYDKDF (reference sequence). The CDR3, as DNA: TGTGCCACCAGTGAAGGAGGGATGACTGAAGCTTTCTTT. This sequence encodes CATSEGGMTEAFF.

This clonotype has a handful of counts. The V gene is TRBV7-9, the J gene TRBJ2-1; 8 positions match TRBD2. CDR1 is SEHNR and CDR2 is FQNEAQ in the germline V gene (reference sequence). There are 16 residues in the CDR3. V was pared by 1 base and J by 8 bases, with 10 bases of the junction left unmatched. In nucleotides, the CDR3 is TGTGCCAGCAGCTTAGTGAAAGCGGGAGCCTGGGATGAGCAGTTCTTC. It encodes CASSLVKAGAWDEQFF.

By frequency in the sample, this clonotype is medium-sized. The chain combines TRBV27 with TRBJ2-7; D ambiguous. The CDR3 runs 14 residues. The V and J ends lost 4 bases and 4 bases respectively, with 14 bases between them. From germline, CDR1 is MNHEY and CDR2 SMNVEV (reference sequence). The DNA for the CDR3 is TGTGCCAGCAGTTCCGACACCGATAATTACGAGCAGTACTTC. Encoded protein: CASSSDTDNYEQYF.

Here the CDR3 reads CATSRQGEHGYTF. The CDR3 region has the DNA TGTGCCACCAGCAGGCAGGGGGAGCATGGCTACACCTTC. This chain uses TRBV15 with TRBJ1-2; TRBD1 agrees at 7 bases. CDR1 and CDR2 from the germline V gene are LNHNV and YYDKDF (reference sequence). The CDR3 loop spans 13 amino acids. The V segment lost 3 bases and the J segment 6 bases; nucleotides outside the gene matches: 4.

In its sample, this clonotype was seen a few times. The J gene is TRBJ2-7, the V gene TRBV13; D gene uncertain. This CDR3 is 14 amino acids long. V shed 3 bases and J shed 5 bases, with 14 bases lying between them. CDR1 is PRHDT and CDR2 is FYEKMQ in the germline V gene (reference sequence). CDR3 loop: CASSFGPGRDEQYV. The CDR3 coding sequence is TGTGCCAGCAGCTTCGGACCCGGACGGGACGAGCAGTACGTC.

The CDR3 sequence is CASSPGVNTDTQYF. The CDR3 coding sequence is TGTGCCAGCTCACCCGGAGTGAACACAGATACGCAGTATTTT. The V and J genes are TRBV18 and TRBJ2-3; D gene unclear. Trimming pared 3 bases from V and 2 bases from J, leaving 9 bases between. Germline CDR1 and CDR2: KGHSH and LQKENI. The CDR3 has 14 residues.

This clonotype was counted once. The gene calls are TRBV20-1 and TRBJ2-1; 12 positions agree with TRBD2. Trimming took 5 bases from V and 9 from J; bases not matched to a gene: 8. Looked up from germline, CDR1 is DFQATT and CDR2 is SNEGSKA (reference sequence). The CDR3 loop spans 14 amino acids. The DNA for the CDR3 is TGCAGTGCTTTACGACTAGCGGGAGTCAGTGAGCAGTTCTTC. Amino acid sequence: CSALRLAGVSEQFF.

This chain uses TRBV12-3 or TRBV12-4 with TRBJ1-2, with D tentatively TRBD1 (5 bases). CDR3 length: 13 amino acids. V was shortened by 4 bases and J by 1 base, with 7 bases between the two germline ends. The CDR3 sequence: CASSWGGNYGYTF. As DNA, the CDR3 is TGTGCCAGCAGTTGGGGCGGTAACTATGGCTACACCTTC.